This is a list of T cell receptor beta chains from one sample in a study of blood T cells in healthy people across ages. TCRdb called the 5' RACE reads again in MiXCR, with one record for every CDR3 protein. This sample has more than 1.4 million distinct CDR3 sequences, with approximately 40% found just once. Material: blood. The receptors shown here come from a woman under 30 in good health. Each CDR3 is given with its conserved first and last residue. D genes are given only for firm matches. The size field is filled for only some rows; it gives once, few, many or a size class.

V	J	length	size	D	CDR3	DNA
TRBV12-3/TRBV12-4	TRBJ2-3	15	NA	NA	CASSLVGAATDTQYF	TGTGCCAGCAGTTTAGTTGGGGCCGCCACAGATACGCAGTATTTT
TRBV21-1	TRBJ2-5	17	few	NA	CASSKGWTVVGQETQYF	TGTGCCAGCAGCAAAGGGTGGACGGTCGTAGGGCAAGAGACCCAGTACTTC
TRBV15	TRBJ2-3	15	NA	TRBD1	CATSSEDRVTDTQYF	TGTGCCACCAGCAGTGAGGACAGGGTCACAGATACGCAGTATTTT
TRBV20-1	TRBJ1-2	11	few	NA	CSAAQLYGYTF	TGCAGTGCTGCTCAGTTATATGGCTACACCTTC
TRBV10-3	TRBJ2-3	14	NA	NA	CAISEQDLTDTQYF	TGTGCCATCAGTGAGCAGGACTTAACAGATACGCAGTATTTT
TRBV4-2	TRBJ2-7	18	NA	TRBD2	CASSQDSLLAGISYEQYF	TGTGCCAGCAGCCAGGACTCCTTACTAGCGGGGATCTCCTACGAGCAGTACTTC
TRBV6-5	TRBJ2-1	14	NA	NA	CANTGAANYNEQFF	TGTGCCAACACCGGCGCGGCTAACTACAATGAGCAGTTCTTC
TRBV6-5	TRBJ1-2	18	NA	TRBD1	CASSYYDRRGTGDYGYTF	TGTGCCAGCAGTTACTATGACCGAAGAGGGACAGGGGACTATGGCTACACCTTC
TRBV18	TRBJ2-1	16	NA	TRBD2	CTSSHLGTSGINEQFF	TGTACCAGCTCGCACCTCGGGACTAGCGGGATCAATGAGCAGTTCTTC
TRBV15	TRBJ1-1	15	NA	TRBD1	CATSRTGTGFTEAFF	TGTGCCACCAGCAGAACTGGGACAGGGTTCACTGAAGCTTTCTTT
TRBV20-1	TRBJ1-1	15	NA	NA	CSARDVVRVNTEAFF	TGCAGTGCTAGAGACGTGGTCAGGGTGAACACTGAAGCTTTCTTT
TRBV29-1	TRBJ2-3	16	few	TRBD2	CSVQGLAGAVTDTQYF	TGCAGCGTTCAGGGACTAGCGGGAGCGGTAACAGATACGCAGTATTTT
TRBV28	TRBJ1-6	16	NA	NA	CASSPAGGANNSPLHF	TGTGCCAGCAGTCCCGCTGGGGGGGCCAATAATTCACCCCTCCACTTT
TRBV7-9	TRBJ2-3	15	NA	TRBD1	CASSWTGLSTDTQYF	TGTGCCAGCAGCTGGACAGGTTTGAGCACAGATACGCAGTATTTT
TRBV6-1	TRBJ1-2	14	few	TRBD1	CASSGTGGGYGYTF	TGTGCCAGCAGTGGGACAGGGGGCGGCTATGGCTACACCTTC